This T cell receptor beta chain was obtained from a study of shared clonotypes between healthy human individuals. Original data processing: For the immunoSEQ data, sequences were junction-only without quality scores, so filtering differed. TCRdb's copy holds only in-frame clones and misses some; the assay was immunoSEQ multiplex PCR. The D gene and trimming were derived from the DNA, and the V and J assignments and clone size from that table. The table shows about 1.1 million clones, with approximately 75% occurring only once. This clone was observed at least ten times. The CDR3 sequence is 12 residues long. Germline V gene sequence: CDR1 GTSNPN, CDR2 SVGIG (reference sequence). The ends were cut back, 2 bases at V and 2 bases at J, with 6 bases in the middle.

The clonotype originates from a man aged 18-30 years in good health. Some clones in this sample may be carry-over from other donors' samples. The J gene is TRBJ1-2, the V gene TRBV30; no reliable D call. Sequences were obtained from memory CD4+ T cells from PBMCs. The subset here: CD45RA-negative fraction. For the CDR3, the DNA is TGTGCCTGGAGTATGGGGAACTATGGCTACACCTTC. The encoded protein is CAWSMGNYGYTF.